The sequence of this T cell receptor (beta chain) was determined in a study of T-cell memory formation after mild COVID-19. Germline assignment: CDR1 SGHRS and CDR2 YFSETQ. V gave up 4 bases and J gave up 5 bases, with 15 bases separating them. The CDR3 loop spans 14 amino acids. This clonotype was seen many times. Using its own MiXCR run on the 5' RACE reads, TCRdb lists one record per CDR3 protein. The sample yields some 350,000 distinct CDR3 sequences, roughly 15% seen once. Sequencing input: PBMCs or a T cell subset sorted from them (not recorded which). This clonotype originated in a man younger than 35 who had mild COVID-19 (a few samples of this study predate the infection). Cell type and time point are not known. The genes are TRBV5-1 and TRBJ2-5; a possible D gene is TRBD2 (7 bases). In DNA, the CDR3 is TGCGCCAGCAGCGTTGGCGGGGGCGAGGAGACCCAGTACTTC. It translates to CASSVGGGEETQYF. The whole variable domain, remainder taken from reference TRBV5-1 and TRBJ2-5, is KAGVTQTPRYLIKTRGQQVTLSCSPISGHRSVSWYQQTPGQGLQFLFEYFSETQRNKGNFPGRFSGRQFSNSRSEMNVSTLELGDSALYLCASSVGGGEETQYFGPGTRLLVL.